Shown below are 11 T cell receptor beta chains from a single sample sequenced in a study of T cell responses to AZD1222 COVID-19 vaccine. Sequenced by immunoSEQ multiplex PCR; TCRdb stores in-frame clones only, minus some. The sample includes about 120,000 clones, 85% to 95% of them seen just once. Source: peripheral blood, taken on day 0 of AZD1222 vaccination. These receptors were obtained from an adult in good health.

The V call is TRBV3-1 (or the pseudogene TRBV3-2), the J call TRBJ2-4; 7 bases match TRBD2. Germline CDR1 and CDR2: LGHDT and YNNKEL (reference sequence). V was clipped by 8 bases and J by 1 base; unmatched bases: 14. CDR3 length equals 17 residues. The CDR3 spells CASSRGLPGGAKNIQYF. The CDR3 region has the DNA TGTGCCAGCTCCCGCGGGCTCCCCGGGGGGGCCAAAAACATTCAGTACTTC.

The chain recombines TRBV19 with TRBJ2-7, with a tentative D call TRBD2 (6 bases). The V end lost 7 bases, the J end lost 0 bases, and 16 bases lay between the germline ends. This CDR3 comprises 15 residues. CDR1 LNHDA and CDR2 SQIVND come from the germline V gene (reference sequence). CDR3 region: CASTKGGASSYEQYF. The DNA of the CDR3 is TGTGCCAGTACCAAGGGAGGAGCGAGCTCCTACGAGCAGTACTTC. The full variable domain, with the rest looked up from reference TRBV19 and TRBJ2-7, is DGGITQSPKYLFRKEGQNVTLSCEQNLNHDAMYWYRQDPGQGLRLIYYSQIVNDFQKGDIAEGYSVSREKKESFPLTVTSAQKNPTAFYLCASTKGGASSYEQYFGPGTRLTVT.

This rearrangement joins TRBV12-3 or TRBV12-4 to TRBJ2-3; D unclear. Trimming removed 1 base from V and 3 bases from J, with 2 bases in between. CDR3 length equals 12 residues. CDR3 sequence (DNA): TGTGCCAGCAGTTTAGTAACAGATACGCAGTATTTT. Residues: CASSLVTDTQYF.

The chain employs TRBV19 and TRBJ1-5; TRBD1 might be the D (5 bases). Germline CDR1 reads LNHDA; CDR2 reads SQIVND (reference sequence). The CDR3 is 15 residues long. The V and J ends lost 2 bases and 2 bases respectively, with 10 bases between them. Here the CDR3 DNA reads TGTGCCAGTAGTATAAGGGGCGCAGGCAATCAGCCCCAGCATTTT. Amino acid sequence: CASSIRGAGNQPQHF.

The V gene is TRBV14, the J gene TRBJ1-1, with D possibly TRBD1 on 5 matching bases. Between the trimmed V and J ends, which lost 4 bases and 3 bases, there was a span of 9 bases. The CDR3 is 13 amino acids. Germline CDR1 is SGHDN and CDR2 is FVKESK. The CDR3, as DNA: TGTGCCAGCAGCCTCGTGGGGGACACTGAAGCTTTCTTT. It specifies CASSLVGDTEAFF. Filled out from reference TRBV14 and TRBJ1-1, the complete variable domain reads EAGVTQFPSHSVIEKGQTVTLRCDPISGHDNLYWYRRVMGKEIKFLLHFVKESKQDESGMPNNRFLAERTGGTYSTLKVQPAELEDSGVYFCASSLVGDTEAFFGQGTRLTVV.

V is TRBV6-5 and J is TRBJ2-1; 7 positions match TRBD2. V lost 2 bases and J lost 8; bases outside the gene matches: 12. The germline V gene has CDR1 MNHEY and CDR2 SVGAGI. This CDR3 comprises 16 residues. CDR3 in amino acids: CASSYSSGYIRDEQFF. The CDR3 DNA is TGTGCCAGCAGTTACAGTAGCGGGTATATCCGTGATGAGCAGTTCTTC.

The gene calls are TRBV21-1 and TRBJ1-2; the table calls TRBD1, which could not be checked here. TRBV21-1 is a known pseudogene. The CDR3 consists of 15 residues. The DNA of the CDR3 is TGTGCCAGCAGCAAAGTGGGCAGGGAACCATCAGGCTACACCTTC. Translated: CASSKVGREPSGYTF.

The V call is TRBV5-4, the J call TRBJ2-1; D is uncertain. This CDR3 comprises 13 residues. Trimming left V 0 bases short and J 6 bases short, with 7 bases between. Germline lookup yields CDR1 SGHNT and CDR2 YYREEE (reference sequence). CDR3 in DNA: TGTGCCAGCAGCTTGGTAGTAAGCAATGAGCAGTTCTTC. It is translated as CASSLVVSNEQFF.

CDR3 in DNA: TGCAGCGTTGAAGTCAGGGGTAACTATGGCTACACCTTC. As protein: CSVEVRGNYGYTF. The chain combines TRBV29-1 with TRBJ1-2; D may be TRBD1 (6 bases). Trimming took 1 base from V and 1 from J, leaving 7 bases between them. Germline CDR1 reads SQVTM; CDR2 reads ANQGSEA. This CDR3 is built from 13 residues.

This clone was detected only once. The chain is built from TRBV7-9 and TRBJ2-2; D gene unclear. Per germline, CDR1 SEHNR and CDR2 FQNEAQ (reference sequence). The CDR3 contains 13 residues. V shed 3 bases and J shed 1 base, with 3 bases lying between them. The CDR3 sequence is CASSLRNTGELFF. The DNA of the CDR3 is TGTGCCAGCAGCTTGCGGAACACCGGGGAGCTGTTTTTT.

The chain combines TRBV12-5 with TRBJ1-2; D not certain. Germline V lookup: CDR1 LGHNT, CDR2 FRNRAP. This CDR3 region has 11 residues. V gave up 2 bases and J gave up 5 bases, with 3 bases separating them. This CDR3 is CASGLPYGYTF. The CDR3 bases are TGTGCTAGTGGTTTGCCTTATGGCTACACCTTC. The full variable domain, with the rest looked up from reference TRBV12-5 and TRBJ1-2, is DARVTQTPRHKVTEMGQEVTMRCQPILGHNTVFWYRQTMMQGLELLAYFRNRAPLDDSGMPKDRFSAEMPDATLATLKIQPSEPRDSAVYFCASGLPYGYTFGSGTRLTVV.